These T cell receptor beta chains were read from a single sample in a study of control samples from healthy donors and cancer patients. Profiled with immunoSEQ multiplex PCR; TCRdb holds only in-frame clones, not every one. The sample includes about 160,000 clones, 80% to 90% of them seen just once. The source material was blood. The receptors shown here come from a man aged 25 to 40 in good health. Each CDR3 is given with its conserved first and last residue. A D gene is named only where the DNA matches it firmly. Expanded clones are given a class, and other clones once, few, many or no size at all.

D gene: TRBD1
J gene: TRBJ1-1
clone size: .
V gene: TRBV4-2
CDR3 DNA: TGTGCCAGCACCGGGGGGACAGTGAACACTGAAGCTTTCTTT
CDR3 protein: CASTGGTVNTEAFF

D gene: TRBD2
J gene: TRBJ2-7
clone size: .
V gene: TRBV6-5
CDR3 DNA: TGTGCCAGCAGGAGCGGGGGGTCCTACGAGCAGTACTTC
CDR3 protein: CASRSGGSYEQYF

D gene: TRBD2
J gene: TRBJ2-4
clone size: few
V gene: TRBV2
CDR3 DNA: TGTGCCAGCAGTGAGTGGGCGGGAGGGCCGCTCGGGGATAAAAACATTCAGTACTTC
CDR3 protein: CASSEWAGGPLGDKNIQYF

D gene: .
J gene: TRBJ2-1
clone size: .
V gene: TRBV28
CDR3 DNA: TGTGCCAGCAGTTTTGGGACCGCCAACAATGAGCAGTTCTTC
CDR3 protein: CASSFGTANNEQFF

D gene: .
J gene: TRBJ1-5
clone size: once
V gene: TRBV11-2
CDR3 DNA: TGTGCCAGCAGCTTAATGGGAAGGGGCAATCAGCCCCAGCATTTT
CDR3 protein: CASSLMGRGNQPQHF

D gene: .
J gene: TRBJ1-5
clone size: .
V gene: TRBV24-1
CDR3 DNA: TGTGCCACCAAAAGTGGTGAGGGCAATCAGCCCCAGCATTTT
CDR3 protein: CATKSGEGNQPQHF

D gene: TRBD1
J gene: TRBJ2-7
clone size: .
V gene: TRBV3-1/TRBV3-2
CDR3 DNA: TGTGCCAGCAGCCCCGGGACAGCCAGCTCCTACGAGCAGTACTTC
CDR3 protein: CASSPGTASSYEQYF

D gene: .
J gene: TRBJ1-6
clone size: .
V gene: TRBV6-2/TRBV6-3
CDR3 DNA: TGTGCCAGCAGTTACGGGTTCGGGAATTCACCCCTCCACTTT
CDR3 protein: CASSYGFGNSPLHF

D gene: .
J gene: TRBJ1-5
clone size: .
V gene: TRBV21-1
CDR3 DNA: TGTGCCAGCAGCAAAGGTAGAGATATGAACAATCAGCCCCAGCATTTT
CDR3 protein: CASSKGRDMNNQPQHF

D gene: .
J gene: TRBJ2-7
clone size: .
V gene: TRBV5-1
CDR3 DNA: TGCGCCAGCAGCTTGGCCGGCCAGTACGAGCAGTACTTC
CDR3 protein: CASSLAGQYEQYF

D gene: .
J gene: TRBJ1-5
clone size: .
V gene: TRBV28
CDR3 DNA: TGTGCCAGCAGCCCCTTCGGTCGACCGTGGGTACCCCAGCATTTT
CDR3 protein: CASSPFGRPWVPQHF

D gene: TRBD1
J gene: TRBJ1-2
clone size: .
V gene: TRBV12-3/TRBV12-4
CDR3 DNA: TGTGCCAGCAGTCGACAGGGGAATGGCTACACCTTC
CDR3 protein: CASSRQGNGYTF

D gene: .
J gene: TRBJ2-1
clone size: .
V gene: TRBV12-3/TRBV12-4
CDR3 DNA: TGTGCCAGCAGTTTAGGTTCGTTCTTC
CDR3 protein: CASSLGSFF

D gene: .
J gene: TRBJ2-7
clone size: .
V gene: TRBV4-1
CDR3 DNA: TGCGCCAGCAGCCTTAGCGGTGGGCATACCTACGAGCAGTACTTC
CDR3 protein: CASSLSGGHTYEQYF

D gene: .
J gene: TRBJ1-2
clone size: .
V gene: TRBV6-6
CDR3 DNA: TGTGCCAGCACTGCACTCCAGATTTCGGGCTACACCTTC
CDR3 protein: CASTALQISGYTF

D gene: .
J gene: TRBJ2-7
clone size: .
V gene: TRBV4-3
CDR3 DNA: TGCGCCAGCAGCCAAGACAGGGGCGAGCAGTACTTC
CDR3 protein: CASSQDRGEQYF

D gene: TRBD1
J gene: TRBJ2-7
clone size: few
V gene: TRBV7-6
CDR3 DNA: TGTGCCAGCAGCCAAAGATGGGACAGAGAATACGAGCAGTACTTC
CDR3 protein: CASSQRWDREYEQYF

D gene: TRBD1
J gene: TRBJ1-1
clone size: .
V gene: TRBV2
CDR3 DNA: TGTGCCAGCAAACCCAGGGGGGCGAGGGACACTGAAGCTTTCTTT
CDR3 protein: CASKPRGARDTEAFF

D gene: TRBD2
J gene: TRBJ2-3
clone size: .
V gene: TRBV6-5
CDR3 DNA: TGTGCCAGCGCCGGGGGAGGGGTTACGCAGTATTTT
CDR3 protein: CASAGGGVTQYF

D gene: .
J gene: TRBJ2-1
clone size: .
V gene: TRBV6-5
CDR3 DNA: TGTGCCAGCAGTTCCCGGGGGGCGGGAACGAAAAATGAGCAGTTCTTC
CDR3 protein: CASSSRGAGTKNEQFF

D gene: TRBD2
J gene: TRBJ2-3
clone size: .
V gene: TRBV7-6
CDR3 DNA: TGTGCCAGCAGCTTAGTTCAGGTAGCGGGGGCCAGCCCCCTTCGCACAGATACGCAGTATTTT
CDR3 protein: CASSLVQVAGASPLRTDTQYF

D gene: .
J gene: TRBJ1-4
clone size: .
V gene: TRBV6-5
CDR3 DNA: TGTGCCAGCAGTTACTCAGCTGCAACTAATGAAAAACTGTTTTTT
CDR3 protein: CASSYSAATNEKLFF

D gene: .
J gene: TRBJ1-4
clone size: .
V gene: TRBV24-1
CDR3 DNA: TGTGCCACCTCTGGAACAACTAATGAAAAACTGTTTTTT
CDR3 protein: CATSGTTNEKLFF

D gene: .
J gene: TRBJ1-6
clone size: once
V gene: TRBV19
CDR3 DNA: TGTGCCAGTAGTTTTGGTGTCCCTAATTCACCCCTCCACTTT
CDR3 protein: CASSFGVPNSPLHF

D gene: TRBD2
J gene: TRBJ2-1
clone size: .
V gene: TRBV7-2
CDR3 DNA: TGTGCCAGCAGCGTTAGCGGGGGGCTTCTCAATGAGCAGTTCTTC
CDR3 protein: CASSVSGGLLNEQFF

D gene: .
J gene: TRBJ1-2
clone size: .
V gene: TRBV6-5
CDR3 DNA: TGTGCCAGCAACCAGGGGTATGGCTACACCTTC
CDR3 protein: CASNQGYGYTF

D gene: TRBD2
J gene: TRBJ2-3
clone size: .
V gene: TRBV2
CDR3 DNA: TGTGCCAGCAGTAACGGACTAGCGGGCTTTTTAGATACGCAGTATTTT
CDR3 protein: CASSNGLAGFLDTQYF

D gene: .
J gene: TRBJ2-7
clone size: .
V gene: TRBV5-4
CDR3 DNA: TGTGCCAGCAGCTTAGGTCAGGGTTCCTTTGTCTACGAGCAGTACTTC
CDR3 protein: CASSLGQGSFVYEQYF

D gene: .
J gene: TRBJ2-1
clone size: once
V gene: TRBV28
CDR3 DNA: TGTGCCAGCAGAGTCTTGAAGACCATAAAACCGGGGGCCGGCAATGAGCAGTTCTTC
CDR3 protein: CASRVLKTIKPGAGNEQFF

D gene: .
J gene: TRBJ2-3
clone size: few
V gene: TRBV19
CDR3 DNA: TGTGCCAGTAATTTAGCATTAGGAGACACAGATACGCAGTATTTT
CDR3 protein: CASNLALGDTDTQYF

D gene: TRBD2
J gene: TRBJ2-3
clone size: .
V gene: TRBV7-8
CDR3 DNA: TGTGCCAGCAGCTCTACAGCGGGACTTTTAACAGATACGCAGTATTTT
CDR3 protein: CASSSTAGLLTDTQYF

D gene: .
J gene: TRBJ1-3
clone size: .
V gene: TRBV5-1
CDR3 DNA: TGCGCCAGCAGCTCGGGCGGTGCCGAAAACACCATATATTTT
CDR3 protein: CASSSGGAENTIYF

D gene: .
J gene: TRBJ1-6
clone size: many
V gene: TRBV6-4
CDR3 DNA: TGTGCCAGCAGTCGAGGGGGGAGTCGTTCACCCCTCCACTTT
CDR3 protein: CASSRGGSRSPLHF

D gene: .
J gene: TRBJ1-4
clone size: .
V gene: TRBV28
CDR3 DNA: TGTGCCAGCAGGGGCTCAACTAATGAAAAACTGTTTTTT
CDR3 protein: CASRGSTNEKLFF

D gene: TRBD1
J gene: TRBJ1-3
clone size: .
V gene: TRBV5-8
CDR3 DNA: TGTGCCAGCAGCTTGGCCGACAGGGACGGAAACACCATATATTTT
CDR3 protein: CASSLADRDGNTIYF

D gene: TRBD1
J gene: TRBJ1-2
clone size: .
V gene: TRBV4-2
CDR3 DNA: TGTGCCAGCAGCCAGACTTTCGGGACAGTCTATGGCTACACCTTC
CDR3 protein: CASSQTFGTVYGYTF

D gene: .
J gene: TRBJ1-1
clone size: few
V gene: TRBV7-8
CDR3 DNA: TGTGCCAGCAGCTGGGCAGGGCCCACTGAAGCTTTCTTT
CDR3 protein: CASSWAGPTEAFF

D gene: .
J gene: TRBJ1-4
clone size: once
V gene: TRBV19
CDR3 DNA: TGTGCCAGTCGTCCAGCGAACCTTAATGAAAAACTGTTTTTT
CDR3 protein: CASRPANLNEKLFF

D gene: TRBD2
J gene: TRBJ2-1
clone size: few
V gene: TRBV6-1
CDR3 DNA: TGTGCCAGCAGTGAACTAGCGGGGGGGCCGTATGAGCAGTTCTTC
CDR3 protein: CASSELAGGPYEQFF

D gene: TRBD2
J gene: TRBJ2-7
clone size: .
V gene: TRBV6-5
CDR3 DNA: TGTGCCAGCACGTTAGGGAGGGCCTACGAGCAGTACTTC
CDR3 protein: CASTLGRAYEQYF

D gene: TRBD2
J gene: TRBJ2-1
clone size: .
V gene: TRBV14
CDR3 DNA: TGTGCCAGCAAGGGTCTAACTAGCGGGAGGGATGAGCAGTTCTTC
CDR3 protein: CASKGLTSGRDEQFF